This T cell receptor beta chain was retrieved from a study of patients and donors after allogeneic stem cell transplantation. The germline V gene has CDR1 SGHVS and CDR2 FNYEAQ. The CDR3 has 15 residues. V dropped 4 bases and J dropped 4; count of bases not matched to a gene: 0. In TCRdb, the RT-PCR reads were re-called with MiXCR into one record per CDR3 protein. The repertoire consists of thousands of distinct CDR3 sequences, with roughly 16% occurring once and the leading ten covering 15% to 20%. This clonotype was observed a handful of times. Sequenced input: blood, either unsorted or a sorted T cell fraction (not recorded which). The V call is TRBV7-6, the J call TRBJ2-2; 13 bases fit TRBD2. The origin of this receptor is a human donor who was either an allogeneic HSCT recipient or a stem cell or donor lymphocyte infusion donor (not recorded which). It is not recorded whose cells these are; they may come from a transplant donor. CDR3 amino acids: CASSWTSGSTGELFF. DNA for the CDR3: TGTGCCAGCAGCTGGACTAGCGGGAGCACCGGGGAGCTGTTTTTT.